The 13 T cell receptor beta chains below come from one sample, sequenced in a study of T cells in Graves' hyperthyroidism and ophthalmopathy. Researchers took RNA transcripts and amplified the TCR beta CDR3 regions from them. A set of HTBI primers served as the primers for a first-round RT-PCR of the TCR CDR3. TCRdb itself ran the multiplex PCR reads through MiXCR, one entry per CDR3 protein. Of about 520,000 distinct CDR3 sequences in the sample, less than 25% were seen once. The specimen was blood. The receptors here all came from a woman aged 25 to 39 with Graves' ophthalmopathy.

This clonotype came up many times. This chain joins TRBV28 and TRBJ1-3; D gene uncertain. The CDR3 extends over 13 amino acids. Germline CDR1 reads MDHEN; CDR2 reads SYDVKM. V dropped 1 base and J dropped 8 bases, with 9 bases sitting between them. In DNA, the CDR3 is TGTGCCAGCAGTTTATCGGATGGGGACACCATATATTTT. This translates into CASSLSDGDTIYF.

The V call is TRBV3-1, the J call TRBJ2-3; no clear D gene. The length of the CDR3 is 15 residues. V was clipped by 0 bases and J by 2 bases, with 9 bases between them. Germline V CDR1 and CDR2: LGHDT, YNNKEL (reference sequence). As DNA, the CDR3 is TGTGCCAGCAGCCAAGAAGGCCAAGACACAGATACGCAGTATTTT. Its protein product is CASSQEGQDTDTQYF.

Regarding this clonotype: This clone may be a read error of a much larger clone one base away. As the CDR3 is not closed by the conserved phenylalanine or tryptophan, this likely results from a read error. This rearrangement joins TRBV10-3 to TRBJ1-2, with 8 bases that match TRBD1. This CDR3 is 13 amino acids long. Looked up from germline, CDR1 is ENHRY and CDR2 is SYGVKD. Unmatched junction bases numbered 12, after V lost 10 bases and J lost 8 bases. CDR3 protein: CATSPDREGGYTL. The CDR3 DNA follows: TGTGCCACCTCCCCGGACAGGGAGGGCGGCTACACCCTC.

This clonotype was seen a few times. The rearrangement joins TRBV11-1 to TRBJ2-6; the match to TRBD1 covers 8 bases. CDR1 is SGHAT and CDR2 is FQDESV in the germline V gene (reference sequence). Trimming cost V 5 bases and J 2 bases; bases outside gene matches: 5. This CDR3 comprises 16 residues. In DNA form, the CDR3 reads TGTGCCAGCAGCCAAACGACAGGGGCTGGGGCCAACGTCCTGACTTTC. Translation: CASSQTTGAGANVLTF. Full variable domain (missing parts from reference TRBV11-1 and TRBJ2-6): EAEVAQSPRYKITEKSQAVAFWCDPISGHATLYWYRQILGQGPELLVQFQDESVVDDSQLPKDRFSAERLKGVDSTLKIQPAELGDSAMYLCASSQTTGAGANVLTFGAGSRLTVL.

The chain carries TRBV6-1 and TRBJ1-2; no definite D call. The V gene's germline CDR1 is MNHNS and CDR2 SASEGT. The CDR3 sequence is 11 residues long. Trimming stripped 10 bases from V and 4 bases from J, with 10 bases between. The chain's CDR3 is CAIRNSYGYTF. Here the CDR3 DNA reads TGTGCCATCAGGAACAGCTATGGCTACACCTTC.

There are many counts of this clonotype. CDR3 coding DNA: TGCAGTGCCCCACCGGGACTAGCGGGCCAAGAGACCCAGTACTTC. Translated, it gives CSAPPGLAGQETQYF. The chain carries TRBV20-1 and TRBJ2-5, with TRBD2 identical over 12 bases. The CDR3 sequence is 15 residues long. CDR1 is DFQATT, CDR2 SNEGSKA, per germline (reference sequence). Trimming at V came to 6 bases and at J to 1 base, leaving 6 bases not matched to a gene.

DNA of the CDR3: TGCGCCAGCAGCACCCCGGGACTAGCGTACGAGCAGTACTTC. Translation: CASSTPGLAYEQYF. V usage is TRBV4-1 and J usage is TRBJ2-7; 10 bases are a match to TRBD2. Germline V CDR1 and CDR2: MGHRA, YSYEKL. The J segment lost 4 bases and the V segment lost 5 bases, leaving 5 bases of the junction unmatched. The CDR3 length is 14 residues.

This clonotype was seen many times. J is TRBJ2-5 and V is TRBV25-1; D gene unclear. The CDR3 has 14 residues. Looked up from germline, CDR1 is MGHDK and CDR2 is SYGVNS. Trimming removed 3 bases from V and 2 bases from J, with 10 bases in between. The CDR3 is CASSEGSRQETQYF. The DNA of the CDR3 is TGTGCCAGCAGTGAGGGAAGCAGGCAAGAGACCCAGTACTTC.

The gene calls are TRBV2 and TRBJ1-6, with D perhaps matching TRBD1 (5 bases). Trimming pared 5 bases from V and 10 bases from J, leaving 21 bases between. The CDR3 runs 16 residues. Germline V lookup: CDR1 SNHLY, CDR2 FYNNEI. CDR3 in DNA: TGTGCCAGCAGTTCAAACCACAGGCTTGCGGACTCACCCCTCCACTTT. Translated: CASSSNHRLADSPLHF.

CDR3 protein: CASGSGTGSYEQYF. In nucleotides, the CDR3 is TGTGCCAGCGGATCCGGGACAGGCAGCTACGAGCAGTACTTC. This rearrangement joins TRBV7-2 to TRBJ2-7, with 8 bases fitting TRBD1. This CDR3 contains 14 residues. V shed 8 bases and J 3 bases; nucleotides not matched to a gene: 9. From germline, CDR1 is SGHTA and CDR2 FQGNSA.

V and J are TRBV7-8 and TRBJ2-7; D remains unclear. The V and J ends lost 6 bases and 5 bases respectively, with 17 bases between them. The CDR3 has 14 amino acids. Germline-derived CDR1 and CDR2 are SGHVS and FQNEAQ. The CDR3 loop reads CASRGVAGYDEQYF. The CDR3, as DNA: TGTGCCAGCAGGGGCGTGGCCGGGTACGACGAGCAGTACTTC.

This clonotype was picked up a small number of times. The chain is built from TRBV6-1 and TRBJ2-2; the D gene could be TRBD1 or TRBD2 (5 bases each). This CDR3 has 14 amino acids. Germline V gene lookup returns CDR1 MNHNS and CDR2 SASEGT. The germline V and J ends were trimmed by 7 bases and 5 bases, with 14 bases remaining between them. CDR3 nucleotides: TGTGCCAGCAAACTAGGGGTAGGAACCGGGGAGCTGTTTTTT. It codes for CASKLGVGTGELFF.

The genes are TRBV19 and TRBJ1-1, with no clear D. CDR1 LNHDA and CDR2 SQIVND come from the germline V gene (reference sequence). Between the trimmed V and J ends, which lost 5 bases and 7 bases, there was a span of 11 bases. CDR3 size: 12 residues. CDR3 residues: CASSPVNGEAFF. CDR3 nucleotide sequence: TGTGCCAGTAGTCCCGTCAACGGTGAAGCTTTCTTT.